This entry lists 14 T cell receptor beta chains sequenced from one sample in a study of blood T cell repertoires in COVID-19. This table comes from immunoSEQ multiplex PCR, and its TCRdb copy is limited to in-frame clones, with some not included. The table records about 200,000 clones, 70% to 85% of them present only once. Sequencing was carried out using peripheral blood. The receptors were gathered from a woman aged 80 or over with COVID-19, enrolled during active disease.

The chain recombines TRBV3-1 (or the pseudogene TRBV3-2) with TRBJ1-2; perhaps TRBD1 as D (6 bases). V shed 6 bases and J shed 5 bases, with 13 bases lying between them. The CDR3 is 13 residues long. CDR1 LGHDT and CDR2 YNNKEL come from the germline V gene (reference sequence). CDR3 bases: TGTGCCAGCAGTTCCGACAGGAATTATGGCTACACCTTC. Encoded protein: CASSSDRNYGYTF.

The J gene is TRBJ1-2, the V gene TRBV28; D perhaps matches TRBD1 (5 bases). CDR1 and CDR2 (germline): MDHEN, SYDVKM. The CDR3 length is 13 residues. V lost 10 bases to trimming and J lost 3 bases, with 15 bases between them. In nucleotides, the CDR3 is TGTGCCACGGGACTGCTAGCTCACTATGGCTACACCTTC. Translated: CATGLLAHYGYTF.

This sequence joins TRBV6-5 and TRBJ1-3; D gene uncertain. This CDR3 has 13 residues. Trimming shortened V by 6 bases and J by 0 bases, and 6 bases separated the two germline ends. Germline CDR1 and CDR2: MNHEY and SVGAGI. CDR3 sequence (DNA): TGTGCCAGCAGACTGCACTCTGGAAACACCATATATTTT. This gives the protein CASRLHSGNTIYF.

The chain couples TRBV5-1 to TRBJ1-2, with D possibly being TRBD1 (5 bases). Germline CDR1 SGHRS, CDR2 YFSETQ. The CDR3 is 15 amino acids. V lost 0 bases, J lost 5 bases, and 14 bases lay in between. The CDR3 DNA reads as TGCGCCAGCAGCTTGGCCAGTGGGGACTGGTATGGCTACACCTTC. This encodes CASSLASGDWYGYTF.

The rearrangement joins TRBV30 to TRBJ1-1, with TRBD1 matching over 8 bases. V lost 5 bases and J lost 5; bases outside the gene matches: 13. Per germline, CDR1 GTSNPN and CDR2 SVGIG (reference sequence). This CDR3 region has 15 residues. CDR3 in amino acids: CAWPSGRDRGTEAFF. The CDR3 nucleotides read TGTGCCTGGCCCTCTGGTCGTGACAGGGGAACTGAAGCTTTCTTT.

This clone was recorded a few times. The chain couples TRBV5-1 to TRBJ1-2; 7 nucleotides agree with TRBD1. V shed 4 bases and J 6 bases; nucleotides not matched to a gene: 3. The CDR3 is 12 residues long. The germline gives CDR1 SGHRS, CDR2 YFSETQ. This CDR3 reads CASSRQGDGYTF. CDR3 nucleotides: TGCGCCAGCAGCCGACAGGGAGATGGCTACACCTTC.

V and J are TRBV5-1 and TRBJ1-1, with TRBD1 identical over 11 bases. Germline CDR1 SGHRS, CDR2 YFSETQ. With 2 bases clipped from V and 11 bases from J, the junction kept 5 bases outside the gene matches. CDR3 size: 13 residues. CDR3 in amino acids: CASSFGQGAGAFF. The CDR3 nucleotides are TGCGCCAGCAGCTTCGGACAGGGGGCGGGCGCTTTCTTT.

This clone has just a few counts. This chain links TRBV28 with TRBJ1-3; unclear D gene. Germline CDR1 is MDHEN and CDR2 is SYDVKM. With 9 bases removed from V and 0 bases from J, the gap between germline ends came to 12 bases. This CDR3 comprises 14 residues. In nucleotides, the CDR3 is TGTGCCAGACTCCTTTTCCGCTCTGGAAACACCATATATTTT. Its translation: CARLLFRSGNTIYF.

This clone came up once. The gene calls are TRBV6-5 and TRBJ1-3; TRBD1 might be the D (5 bases). This CDR3 is built from 15 residues. Per germline, CDR1 MNHEY and CDR2 SVGAGI. Trimming removed 6 bases at V and 1 base at J, with 13 bases between. CDR3 sequence: CASRSSGTSGNTIYF. The CDR3 DNA reads as TGTGCCAGCAGGTCCTCCGGGACTTCTGGAAACACCATATATTTT.

The chain carries TRBV18 and TRBJ2-7; 12 bases are shared with TRBD2. The J segment lost 0 bases and the V segment lost 3 bases, leaving 9 bases of the junction unmatched. Germline V lookup: CDR1 KGHSH, CDR2 LQKENI. The length of the CDR3 is 18 residues. The DNA for the CDR3 is TGTGCCAGCTCACCCGTGACTAGCGGGAGACGGAGCTCCTACGAGCAGTACTTC. This sequence encodes CASSPVTSGRRSSYEQYF.

This chain connects TRBV2 to TRBJ1-6, with D perhaps TRBD1 (5 bases). The CDR3 length is 15 residues. Trimming took off 1 base at V and 5 bases at J, with 9 bases between the two ends. CDR1 is SNHLY, CDR2 FYNNEI, per germline. The CDR3 DNA reads as TGTGCCAGCAGTGAAGAGGGGTCTGATAATTCACCCCTCCACTTT. It specifies CASSEEGSDNSPLHF.

As regards this clone: The same CDR3 can be traced to other DNA sequences in this sample. The chain has TRBV3-1 (or the pseudogene TRBV3-2) and TRBJ1-3; D is ambiguous. Per germline, CDR1 LGHDT and CDR2 YNNKEL (reference sequence). The CDR3 has 13 residues. The ends were cut back, 1 base at V and 4 bases at J, with 5 bases in the middle. This CDR3 is CASSQVEGNTIYF. The CDR3, as DNA: TGTGCCAGCAGCCAAGTCGAGGGAAACACCATATATTTT.

The chain combines TRBV5-6 with TRBJ2-2; the D gene is possibly TRBD2 (6 bases). V was pared by 1 base and J by 5 bases, with 18 bases between. The CDR3 contains 17 residues. Germline CDR1 SGHDT, CDR2 YYEEEE. The CDR3 nucleotides read TGTGCCAGCAGCTTGTTCACGGGAGTACGATATACCGGGGAGCTGTTTTTT. It encodes CASSLFTGVRYTGELFF. Complete variable domain (other parts from reference TRBV5-6 and TRBJ2-2): DAGVTQSPTHLIKTRGQQVTLRCSPKSGHDTVSWYQQALGQGPQFIFQYYEEEERQRGNFPDRFSGHQFPNYSSELNVNALLLGDSALYLCASSLFTGVRYTGELFFGEGSRLTVL.

This rearrangement joins TRBV5-1 to TRBJ2-4, with D possibly being TRBD2 (6 bases). The V end was cut by 2 bases, the J end by 3 bases, with 12 bases between. CDR1 is SGHRS and CDR2 is YFSETQ in the germline V gene. This CDR3 has 15 amino acids. The CDR3 nucleotides read TGCGCCAGCAGCTTTGAGGCGGGACGCAAAAACATTCAGTACTTC. It translates to CASSFEAGRKNIQYF.